The 18 T cell receptor beta chains presented below share a single source sample, sequenced in a study of shared clonotypes between healthy human individuals. Profiled with immunoSEQ multiplex PCR; TCRdb holds only in-frame clones, not every one. The sample yields around 1.1 million clones, approximately 77% seen once. What was sequenced was memory CD4+ T cells from PBMCs. Subset given: CD45RA-negative fraction. The receptors were sampled from a man aged 18 to 29 in good health. Some clones in this sample may be carry-over from other donors' samples.

The chain employs TRBV10-3 and TRBJ1-1; a weak D match, TRBD1 (5 bases). Trimming shortened V by 4 bases and J by 6 bases, and 12 bases separated the two germline ends. Germline values: CDR1 ENHRY, CDR2 SYGVKD. CDR3 length equals 13 residues. CDR3 protein: CAISGLGAAEAFF. Here the CDR3 DNA reads TGTGCCATCAGTGGTCTAGGGGCCGCTGAAGCTTTCTTT.

This clone was observed a handful of times. V gene TRBV7-9 combines with J gene TRBJ2-7; D possibly corresponds to TRBD1 (6 bases). Germline V lookup: CDR1 SEHNR, CDR2 FQNEAQ (reference sequence). Trimming left V 1 base short and J 2 bases short, with 9 bases between. The CDR3 runs 14 residues. In nucleotides, the CDR3 is TGTGCCAGCAGCTTAGGGACAGCTACCTACGAGCAGTACTTC. Translated, it gives CASSLGTATYEQYF.

The chain uses TRBV30 and TRBJ2-1, with TRBD2 matching 7 bases. The CDR3 contains 15 residues. V lost 4 bases, J lost 7 bases, and 13 bases stayed unmatched. The germline gives CDR1 GTSNPN, CDR2 SVGIG (reference sequence). The CDR3 coding sequence is TGTGCCTGGAAAGGGTCCCCGACTAGCCGGAATGAGCAGTTCTTC. Protein: CAWKGSPTSRNEQFF.

This chain joins TRBV6-6 and TRBJ2-1; 10 nucleotides agree with TRBD1. With V trimmed by 2 bases and J by 7 bases, 5 bases remained unmatched. The length of the CDR3 is 15 residues. CDR1 is MNHNY and CDR2 is SVGAGI in the germline V gene (reference sequence). The CDR3 sequence: CASSYGWDRGNEQFF. The CDR3 DNA is TGTGCCAGCAGTTACGGGTGGGACAGGGGAAATGAGCAGTTCTTC.

This clone was seen only a few times. The rearrangement uses TRBV10-3 and TRBJ2-7; D perhaps matches TRBD2 (5 bases). V dropped 8 bases and J dropped 4 bases, with 12 bases sitting between them. The CDR3 totals 12 residues. Germline V gene lookup returns CDR1 ENHRY and CDR2 SYGVKD. This CDR3 reads CAISQTGYEQYF. The CDR3 DNA reads as TGTGCCATCTCCCAAACGGGGTACGAGCAGTACTTC.

CDR3 protein: CASSLPGQTTGELFF. CDR3 sequence (DNA): TGTGCCAGCAGCTTACCCGGACAGACAACCGGGGAGCTGTTTTTT. The chain joins TRBV7-8 to TRBJ2-2; TRBD1 is a possible D gene (6 bases). There are 15 residues in the CDR3. V was shortened by 2 bases and J by 5 bases, with 12 bases between the two germline ends. Germline CDR1 SGHVS, CDR2 FQNEAQ.

The chain carries TRBV28 and TRBJ1-1; weak D call: TRBD1 (6 bases). CDR3 length: 12 residues. V dropped 4 bases and J dropped 10 bases, with 13 bases sitting between them. Germline V gene lookup returns CDR1 MDHEN and CDR2 SYDVKM. CDR3 nucleotide sequence: TGTGCCAGCAGTTACCGGGGGGCGGGAGCTTTCTTT. Translated: CASSYRGAGAFF.

The chain has TRBV5-8 and TRBJ2-5; 9 bases match TRBD1. Trimming removed 4 bases from V and 4 bases from J; junction bases left unmatched: 5. Germline V gene lookup returns CDR1 SGHTS and CDR2 YDEGEE. The CDR3 consists of 14 residues. CDR3 sequence: CASSVGTGPETQYF. DNA of the CDR3: TGTGCCAGCAGCGTCGGGACAGGGCCAGAGACCCAGTACTTC.

The rearrangement links TRBV28 to TRBJ2-1; unclear D gene. The V end was cut by 4 bases, the J end by 2 bases, with 12 bases between. Germline V gene lookup returns CDR1 MDHEN and CDR2 SYDVKM. CDR3 length: 15 residues. Here the CDR3 DNA reads TGTGCCAGCAGTTCAACACTACACCCCTACAATGAGCAGTTCTTC. Amino acid sequence: CASSSTLHPYNEQFF.

This clone has a single count. CDR3 sequence reads: CASSGRDRGNEKLFF. In DNA form, the CDR3 reads TGCGCCAGCAGCGGCCGGGACAGGGGAAATGAAAAACTGTTTTTT. The J gene is TRBJ1-4, the V gene TRBV5-1, with 10 bases matching TRBD1. The CDR3 runs to 15 residues. The V and J ends lost 4 bases and 5 bases, in that order; junction bases with no gene match: 5. In germline, CDR1 is SGHRS, CDR2 YFSETQ.

The chain couples TRBV6-6 to TRBJ2-1, with 7 positions matching TRBD1. Germline assignment: CDR1 MNHNY and CDR2 SVGAGI (reference sequence). Trimming cost V 7 bases and J 2 bases; bases outside gene matches: 5. The CDR3 consists of 14 residues. CDR3 in amino acids: CASIKQGTYNEQFF. CDR3 DNA sequence: TGTGCCAGCATTAAACAGGGGACCTACAATGAGCAGTTCTTC.

There are a few counts of this clone. CDR3 region: CASSLVGPPETEAFF. CDR3 coding DNA: TGCGCCAGCAGCTTGGTCGGACCTCCCGAAACTGAAGCTTTCTTT. This chain links TRBV5-1 with TRBJ1-1; D gene unclear. Looked up from germline, CDR1 is SGHRS and CDR2 is YFSETQ. The CDR3 is 15 amino acids. Trimming cost V 0 bases and J 5 bases, with 14 bases left between them.

This clone has a handful of counts. The V and J genes are TRBV4-3 and TRBJ2-3; D gene uncertain. The germline V gene has CDR1 LGHNA and CDR2 YSLEER. The CDR3 is made up of 13 amino acids. Between the trimmed V and J ends, which lost 1 base and 4 bases, there was a span of 6 bases. The CDR3 region is CASSQVGADTQYF. In DNA form, the CDR3 reads TGCGCCAGCAGCCAAGTTGGGGCAGATACGCAGTATTTT.

V usage is TRBV9 and J usage is TRBJ2-7; 9 bases align to TRBD1. V lost 2 bases to trimming and J lost 5 bases; unmatched junction nucleotides: 8. CDR3 length: 15 amino acids. Germline V gives CDR1 SGDLS, CDR2 YYNGEE. CDR3 sequence (DNA): TGTGCCAGCAGCGTGAAGGCAACAGGGGGCCACGAGCAGTACTTC. It encodes CASSVKATGGHEQYF.

The chain uses TRBV7-2 and TRBJ2-3; possibly TRBD1 for D (7 bases). Between the trimmed V and J ends, which lost 2 bases and 8 bases, there was a span of 20 bases. The CDR3 runs to 16 residues. CDR1 is SGHTA and CDR2 is FQGNSA in the germline V gene. The chain's CDR3 is CASSLTGAWGVGTQYF. CDR3 DNA sequence: TGTGCCAGCAGCTTAACAGGGGCTTGGGGGGTTGGTACGCAGTATTTT. Complete variable domain (other parts from reference TRBV7-2 and TRBJ2-3): GAGVSQSPSNKVTEKGKDVELRCDPISGHTALYWYRQSLGQGLEFLIYFQGNSAPDKSGLPSDRFSAERTGGSVSTLTIQRTQQEDSAVYLCASSLTGAWGVGTQYFGPGTRLTVL.

This chain links TRBV18 with TRBJ2-3; weak D call: TRBD2 (5 bases). This CDR3 is 15 amino acids long. The germline gives CDR1 KGHSH, CDR2 LQKENI. The V and J ends lost 3 bases and 3 bases respectively, with 13 bases between them. The CDR3 sequence is CASSPIGGLTDTQYF. The CDR3, as DNA: TGTGCCAGCTCACCTATTGGCGGGCTTACAGATACGCAGTATTTT.

The V and J genes are TRBV7-3 and TRBJ2-2; D is perhaps TRBD2 (6 bases). The CDR3 runs to 13 residues. Germline loops: CDR1 SGHTA, CDR2 FQGTGA. V lost 1 base and J 7 bases, leaving 7 bases between the germline ends. CDR3 in DNA: TGTGCCAGCAGCTTAAGCGGGAACGGGGAGCTGTTTTTT. Translating gives CASSLSGNGELFF.

This clone appeared a few times. The chain is built from TRBV29-1 and TRBJ2-1; 7 bases are a match to TRBD2. There are 14 residues in the CDR3. In germline, CDR1 is SQVTM, CDR2 ANQGSEA. Unmatched junction bases numbered 10, after V lost 5 bases and J lost 6 bases. DNA for the CDR3: TGCAGCGTTAATGGCGGGAGTAAGTCCAATGAGCAGTTCTTC. This sequence encodes CSVNGGSKSNEQFF.